This TCR beta chain was observed in a study of shared clonotypes between healthy human individuals. Trimming shortened V by 4 bases and J by 2 bases, and 14 bases separated the two germline ends. The CDR3 is 15 residues long. The germline V gene has CDR1 SEHNR and CDR2 FQNEAQ (reference sequence). This clone was seen just once. Its specificity is not known. Points from the study as a whole: Shared clonotypes across all four donors exceeded non-shared ones in generation probability.

Only in-frame clones appear in the TCRdb table, and some are missing; sequencing was by immunoSEQ multiplex PCR. The repertoire consists of about 110,000 clones, with under 70% occurring once and the leading ten covering roughly 22%. This chain links TRBV7-9 with TRBJ1-2; D is unclear. The sample comprised memory CD8+ T cells sorted from blood. As to subset: CD45RO+ cells pooled with CCR7-negative TemRA cells. This TCR came from a woman in her thirties in good health. Here the CDR3 reads CASSSGLRANYGYTF. CDR3 DNA: TGTGCCAGCAGCTCTGGACTGAGAGCGAACTATGGCTACACCTTC.